Sequencing of this T cell receptor (beta chain) was carried out in a study of shared clonotypes between healthy human individuals. Study results and caveats: When compared with the clonotypes that were shared by all four sorted-subset donors, the non-shared clonotypes turned out to have lower generation probabilities.

This CDR3 spans 14 amino acids. Between the trimmed V and J ends, which lost 6 bases and 5 bases, there was a span of 16 bases. The germline CDR1 and CDR2 sequences are SGHTA and FQGTGA. Positive CCR7 selection of CD45RO-negative cells yielded the naive CD8 cells, and terminally differentiated effector memory CD45RA+ cells were excluded. With regard to this clone: Its antigen remains unidentified.

Once extracted for a subset, genomic DNA was divided evenly among several immunoSEQ plates. The data were produced by immunoSEQ multiplex PCR, yet TCRdb's version contains in-frame clones alone and is incomplete. This table holds around 1.9 million clones, about 93% found once. The receptor was isolated from a man aged 18-30 years in good health. Some clones in this sample may be carry-over from other donors' samples. The chain couples TRBV7-3 to TRBJ1-1, with D perhaps TRBD1 (6 bases). The sequenced sample was naive CD8+ T cells from PBMCs. This chain's CDR3 is CASRTGPKGTEAFF. Here the CDR3 DNA reads TGTGCCAGCAGAACAGGGCCTAAGGGTACTGAAGCTTTCTTT.